The 23 T cell receptor beta chains reported below all come from one sample, sequenced in a study of beta chain features in type 1 diabetes. General observations from the study: People with Type 1 diabetes carried modestly yet significantly shorter TCRB CDR3s in all four CD4+ subsets.

The whole isolated RNA underwent reverse transcription, so sequencing captured expressed TCRB transcripts. TCRdb's copy holds only in-frame clones and misses some; the assay was immunoSEQ multiplex PCR. The table lists about 150,000 clones, approximately 8.8% of them singletons, with under 0.85% in the top ten. The antigens for these receptors are not known. The sample was central memory CD4+ T cells from blood. The receptors derive from a woman aged 25 to 39 with type 1 diabetes.

The rearrangement uses TRBV27 and TRBJ2-7; TRBD1 is a possible D gene (8 bases). There are 12 residues in the CDR3. Germline assignment: CDR1 MNHEY and CDR2 SMNVEV (reference sequence). The germline V and J ends were trimmed by 10 bases and 5 bases, with 15 bases remaining between them. CDR3 in DNA: TGTGCCACCCGGACAGGGACTAACGAGCAGTACTTC. As protein: CATRTGTNEQYF.

The rearrangement uses TRBV28 and TRBJ1-4, with D maybe TRBD1 (5 bases). This CDR3 is built from 14 residues. With 4 bases removed from V and 5 bases from J, the gap between germline ends came to 11 bases. Germline-derived CDR1 and CDR2 are MDHEN and SYDVKM. CDR3 DNA: TGTGCCAGCAGTTCAGGGCCACCGAATGAAAAACTGTTTTTT. Protein product: CASSSGPPNEKLFF.

This chain links TRBV25-1 with TRBJ1-3, with D possibly being TRBD1 (6 bases). Germline CDR1 is MGHDK and CDR2 is SYGVNS. V lost 4 bases, J lost 2 bases, and 12 bases lay in between. The CDR3 has 15 residues. Here the CDR3 reads CASSVRGAAGNTIYF. The CDR3 DNA reads as TGTGCCAGCAGTGTTCGGGGGGCTGCTGGAAACACCATATATTTT.

This clone was observed a handful of times. The chain uses TRBV4-1 and TRBJ2-3, with 7 bases lining up with TRBD2. Germline V gene data show CDR1 as MGHRA and CDR2 as YSYEKL. This CDR3 contains 19 residues. Trimming at V came to 1 base and at J to 1 base, leaving 14 bases not matched to a gene. DNA of the CDR3: TGCGCCAGCAGCCAAGCAGCAGCGGGGATATTCCTCGGCACAGATACGCAGTATTTT. Residues: CASSQAAAGIFLGTDTQYF.

The chain is built from TRBV28 and TRBJ1-5, with D tentatively TRBD1 (5 bases). This CDR3 is built from 17 residues. Trimming stripped 5 bases from V and 4 bases from J, with 21 bases between. Germline values: CDR1 MDHEN, CDR2 SYDVKM. The CDR3, as DNA: TGTGCCAGCAGTCGTAATCCGACAGAGGCAGGGAATCAGCCCCAGCATTTT. Translating gives CASSRNPTEAGNQPQHF. The whole variable domain, remainder taken from reference TRBV28 and TRBJ1-5, is DVKVTQSSRYLVKRTGEKVFLECVQDMDHENMFWYRQDPGLGLRLIYFSYDVKMKEKGDIPEGYSVSREKKERFSLILESASTNQTSMYLCASSRNPTEAGNQPQHFGDGTRLSIL.

V usage is TRBV5-4 and J usage is TRBJ2-7; 8 nucleotides match TRBD1. The CDR3 contains 17 residues. The J segment lost 2 bases and the V segment lost 1 base, leaving 11 bases of the junction unmatched. Germline loops: CDR1 SGHNT, CDR2 YYREEE (reference sequence). The CDR3 reads CASSLRTGGLRAYEQYF. Here the CDR3 DNA reads TGTGCCAGCAGCTTGCGAACAGGGGGTTTACGGGCCTACGAGCAGTACTTC.

This clone was counted only a few times. This chain joins TRBV7-9 and TRBJ1-5; no clear D gene. The germline V gene has CDR1 SEHNR and CDR2 FQNEAQ (reference sequence). The CDR3 consists of 13 residues. Trimming shortened V by 5 bases and J by 6 bases, and 11 bases separated the two germline ends. The CDR3 sequence: CASSHDGGQPQHF. CDR3 bases: TGTGCCAGCAGCCACGATGGCGGTCAGCCCCAGCATTTT.

This clone has only a few counts. V is TRBV4-1 and J is TRBJ2-7; 8 bases map to TRBD1. With 1 base clipped from V and 3 bases from J, the junction kept 5 bases outside the gene matches. CDR1 is MGHRA and CDR2 is YSYEKL in the germline V gene. There are 15 residues in the CDR3. The CDR3 spells CASSQVGTGHYEQYF. The CDR3, as DNA: TGCGCCAGCAGCCAAGTCGGGACAGGCCACTACGAGCAGTACTTC.

This rearrangement joins TRBV6-1 to TRBJ2-7; 9 bases are a match to TRBD1. The length of the CDR3 is 15 residues. V lost 5 bases, J lost 7 bases, and 12 bases stayed unmatched. Per germline, CDR1 MNHNS and CDR2 SASEGT. The CDR3 DNA sequence: TGTGCCAGCAGTTCCGACCGGGACAGGGACGGGGAGCAGTACTTC. Protein: CASSSDRDRDGEQYF.

This clone has a handful of counts. The V gene is TRBV30, the J gene TRBJ2-5; 7 positions agree with TRBD2. CDR1 and CDR2 from the germline V gene are GTSNPN and SVGIG (reference sequence). The trim removed 1 base at V and 2 bases at J, leaving 7 bases unmatched. This CDR3 has 15 residues. The CDR3 DNA reads TGTGCCTGGAGTGGACGAACCGGGGGGCAAGAGACCCAGTACTTC. Its translation is CAWSGRTGGQETQYF.

In its sample, this clone was seen many times. The chain couples TRBV5-1 to TRBJ2-5; 8 bases map to TRBD1. The germline V gene encodes CDR1 SGHRS and CDR2 YFSETQ. This CDR3 contains 15 residues. J was trimmed by 2 bases and V by 5 bases; bases with no gene match: 8. CDR3 sequence: CASRLGTGPQETQYF. CDR3 DNA sequence: TGCGCCAGCAGATTAGGGACAGGACCACAAGAGACCCAGTACTTC.

This clone has only a few counts. The chain is built from TRBV29-1 and TRBJ1-2, with D perhaps TRBD1 (6 bases). CDR3 length: 13 amino acids. The V gene lost 3 bases and the J gene lost 2 bases, with 10 bases spanning the gap. Germline CDR1 is SQVTM and CDR2 is ANQGSEA. CDR3 sequence (DNA): TGCAGCGTTGAGGGACAAGTAAACTATGGCTACACCTTC. Its translation: CSVEGQVNYGYTF.

This clone was counted between two and nine times. The rearrangement uses TRBV6-5 and TRBJ2-7; perhaps TRBD1 as D (5 bases). Looked up from germline, CDR1 is MNHEY and CDR2 is SVGAGI. V dropped 6 bases and J dropped 2 bases, with 11 bases sitting between them. This CDR3 contains 13 residues. As DNA, the CDR3 is TGTGCCAGCAGCCAGGGTTACCCCTACGAGCAGTACTTC. It is translated as CASSQGYPYEQYF.

A note on this clone: The same CDR3 is also encoded by other DNA sequences in this sample. The V call is TRBV18, the J call TRBJ1-1; D is unresolved. The germline gives CDR1 KGHSH, CDR2 LQKENI. Trimming removed 2 bases at V and 1 base at J, with 5 bases between. This CDR3 is 13 amino acids long. The CDR3 bases are TGTGCCAGCTCACCAGAGGGGAACACTGAAGCTTTCTTT. It specifies CASSPEGNTEAFF.

V usage is TRBV5-1 and J usage is TRBJ2-7, with 8 bases aligning to TRBD1. Trimming at V came to 0 bases and at J to 4 bases, leaving 3 bases not matched to a gene. Germline CDR1 reads SGHRS; CDR2 reads YFSETQ. CDR3 length equals 14 residues. Here the CDR3 reads CASSLAGQVYEQYF. The CDR3 DNA follows: TGCGCCAGCAGCTTGGCGGGACAGGTTTACGAGCAGTACTTC. The full variable domain, completed using reference TRBV5-1 and TRBJ2-7, is KAGVTQTPRYLIKTRGQQVTLSCSPISGHRSVSWYQQTPGQGLQFLFEYFSETQRNKGNFPGRFSGRQFSNSRSEMNVSTLELGDSALYLCASSLAGQVYEQYFGPGTRLTVT.

This clone occurred a few times. The chain is built from TRBV5-1 and TRBJ2-2; D possibly corresponds to TRBD1 (6 bases). There are 15 residues in the CDR3. Trimming cost V 0 bases and J 7 bases, with 13 bases left between them. The germline V gene has CDR1 SGHRS and CDR2 YFSETQ. Written as DNA, the CDR3 is TGCGCCAGCAGCTTGGTCCAGGGGCGGATCGGGGAGCTGTTTTTT. Encoded protein: CASSLVQGRIGELFF.

This clone was found a few times. V gene TRBV7-3 combines with J gene TRBJ2-3; D might be TRBD2 (5 bases). CDR3 size: 16 residues. Germline values: CDR1 SGHTA, CDR2 FQGTGA. Trimming shortened V by 2 bases and J by 0 bases, and 12 bases separated the two germline ends. CDR3 nucleotide sequence: TGTGCCAGCAGCTTAGGGGTTTCGGGGAGCACAGATACGCAGTATTTT. Its translation: CASSLGVSGSTDTQYF.

CDR3 loop: CASSYSSDLGYTF. The CDR3 nucleotides read TGTGCCAGCAGTTACTCGAGCGACTTAGGCTACACCTTC. The chain employs TRBV6-5 and TRBJ1-2; no clear D. Per germline, CDR1 MNHEY and CDR2 SVGAGI. The CDR3 is 13 amino acids. Trimming removed 0 bases at V and 8 bases at J, with 10 bases between.

The chain recombines TRBV6-1 with TRBJ2-4, with 8 nucleotides matching TRBD1. CDR3 length equals 14 residues. Looked up from germline, CDR1 is MNHNS and CDR2 is SASEGT. Trimming cost V 6 bases and J 9 bases; bases outside gene matches: 10. CDR3 protein: CASRESGTGPIQYF. CDR3 DNA: TGTGCCAGCAGAGAGTCCGGGACAGGTCCCATTCAGTACTTC.

This clone was detected a few times. The chain combines TRBV18 with TRBJ1-1; D is unresolved. The CDR3 spans 12 residues. The V and J ends lost 1 base and 10 bases respectively, with 10 bases between them. Germline V gene data show CDR1 as KGHSH and CDR2 as LQKENI. Written as DNA, the CDR3 is TGTGCCAGCTCACCACAGAGGGATGGAGCTTTCTTT. Translated, it gives CASSPQRDGAFF.

Only a few counts were recorded for this clone. CDR3 sequence: CASSLGLAGGVGEQFF. The DNA of the CDR3 is TGTGCCAGCAGCTTAGGGCTAGCGGGAGGGGTGGGTGAGCAGTTCTTC. This chain uses TRBV7-3 with TRBJ2-1; 12 bases match TRBD2. This CDR3 region has 16 residues. V trimming: 2 bases; J trimming: 9 bases; junction bases outside the gene matches: 8. From germline, CDR1 is SGHTA and CDR2 FQGTGA.

This clone appeared a few times. This sample includes further DNA sequences coding for the same CDR3. This rearrangement joins TRBV9 to TRBJ1-5; 11 bases fit TRBD1. CDR1 and CDR2 (germline): SGDLS, YYNGEE. The CDR3 consists of 15 residues. Trimming cost V 3 bases and J 6 bases; bases outside gene matches: 5. This CDR3 is CASSEGQGAGQPQHF. The DNA for the CDR3 is TGTGCCAGCAGCGAAGGACAGGGGGCAGGTCAGCCCCAGCATTTT. Full variable domain (missing parts from reference TRBV9 and TRBJ1-5): DSGVTQTPKHLITATGQRVTLRCSPRSGDLSVYWYQQSLDQGLQFLIQYYNGEERAKGNILERFSAQQFPDLHSELNLSSLELGDSALYFCASSEGQGAGQPQHFGDGTRLSIL.

The CDR3 DNA follows: TGTGCCAGCAGCCCTCCTTCAGGGGCGTCCACCGGGGAGCTGTTTTTT. As protein: CASSPPSGASTGELFF. The chain employs TRBV9 and TRBJ2-2; a possible D gene is TRBD1 (6 bases). Per the germline V gene, CDR1 is SGDLS and CDR2 is YYNGEE. Trimming stripped 4 bases from V and 4 bases from J, with 17 bases between. The CDR3 sequence is 16 residues long.